This T cell receptor beta chain comes out of a study of T cell repertoires in cytomegalovirus infection. As for the study in general: Public TCR beta signature analysis indicated the presence of both CMV infection and matching HLA type. General study findings and limits: The response measured ex vivo was dominated by TCR beta clonotypes (HLA-C-restricted and CMV-specific). The cumulative frequency of public TCR beta families identified carriers of CMV plus the relevant HLA.

With regard to this clonotype: Its target is not known.

Trimming pared 4 bases from V and 5 bases from J, leaving 20 bases between. The CDR3 runs to 16 residues. TCRdb fed the reads into MiXCR, producing one record per CDR3 protein. The sample records some 170,000 distinct CDR3 sequences, about 15% being singletons. The sequencing input was CD8+ T cells from PBMCs. The rearrangement links TRBV12-3 or TRBV12-4 to TRBJ1-1; D not certain. This clonotype originated in a human donor in good health (CMV status not recorded). Some clones in this sample may be carry-over from other donors' samples. CDR3 protein: CASSSVSWVSGTEAFF. CDR3 coding DNA: TGTGCCAGCAGTTCGGTTTCGTGGGTGAGTGGAACTGAAGCTTTCTTT.